This T cell receptor beta chain was found in a study of shared clonotypes between healthy human individuals. Study observations and caveats: Clonotype sharing among donors likely depends on sequencing depth. Few donors restricted represented genetic and exposure-history diversity.

Evenly divided among several immunoSEQ plates was the genomic DNA of each subset. Some clones are missing from TCRdb's copy, which holds only in-frame ones; the method was immunoSEQ multiplex PCR. The sample shows millions of clones, about 92% of them seen only once. Trimming left V 4 bases short and J 3 bases short, with 10 bases between. The CDR3 has 13 amino acids. CDR1 and CDR2 from the germline V gene are GTSNPN and SVGIG (reference sequence). A word on this clone: Its target is not known.

All donors were Caucasian adults living in Nashville, Tennessee. Sample: naive CD4+ T cells sorted from blood. Subset indicated: CD45RA+ positively selected. This clonotype was sampled from a man younger than 35 in good health. This chain joins TRBV30 and TRBJ1-5; D remains unclear. CDR3 sequence: CAWTREFNQPQHF. The DNA for the CDR3 is TGTGCCTGGACGAGGGAATTCAATCAGCCCCAGCATTTT.